One and the same sample provided the 9 T cell receptor beta chains below, sequenced in a study of OX40 agonist ivuxolimab in advanced cancers. Repertoires were generated with immunoSEQ multiplex PCR, while TCRdb's copy carries only in-frame clones and drops some. Altogether 99,000 or so clones are present, 94% being singletons, with the ten largest covering around 0.17%. Source: CD4+ or CD8+ T cells sorted from blood, taken in a trial of the OX40 agonist ivuxolimab. All receptors derive from an adult with an advanced solid tumor such as melanoma, head and neck, liver or kidney cancer.

The rearrangement joins TRBV2 to TRBJ1-1; no reliable D call. V was clipped by 6 bases and J by 8 bases, with 16 bases between them. The germline CDR1 and CDR2 sequences are SNHLY and FYNNEI. CDR3 length: 13 residues. CDR3 loop: CASSPMRGSEAFF. DNA for the CDR3: TGTGCCAGCAGCCCAATGCGAGGTTCGGAAGCTTTCTTT. Together with reference TRBV2 and TRBJ1-1, the CDR3 gives the full variable domain: EPEVTQTPSHQVTQMGQEVILRCVPISNHLYFYWYRQILGQKVEFLVSFYNNEISEKSEIFDDQFSVERPDGSNFTLKIRSTKLEDSAMYFCASSPMRGSEAFFGQGTRLTVV.

The chain uses TRBV2 and TRBJ2-3; tentative D call: TRBD2 (6 bases). The CDR3 has 13 residues. In germline, CDR1 is SNHLY, CDR2 FYNNEI. Trimming took off 4 bases at V and 8 bases at J, with 13 bases between the two ends. DNA for the CDR3: TGTGCCAGCAGTGTCCAGGGAGGAGGTACGCAGTATTTT. Its translation: CASSVQGGGTQYF.

The V and J genes are TRBV19 and TRBJ2-5; D is possibly TRBD1 (6 bases). Germline V gene sequence: CDR1 LNHDA, CDR2 SQIVND (reference sequence). CDR3 length: 11 residues. V lost 6 bases, J lost 11 bases, and 13 bases lay in between. CDR3 loop: CASSTGYQQYF. The CDR3 DNA reads TGTGCCAGTAGCACAGGGTACCAGCAGTACTTC. The whole variable domain, remainder taken from reference TRBV19 and TRBJ2-5, is DGGITQSPKYLFRKEGQNVTLSCEQNLNHDAMYWYRQDPGQGLRLIYYSQIVNDFQKGDIAEGYSVSREKKESFPLTVTSAQKNPTAFYLCASSTGYQQYFGPGTRLLVL.

The gene calls are TRBV11-3 and TRBJ2-1, with TRBD1 matching 10 bases. The CDR3 is 13 residues long. Germline V gene lookup returns CDR1 SGHNT and CDR2 YENEEA. The V and J ends lost 4 bases and 12 bases, in that order; junction bases with no gene match: 6. CDR3 residues: CASSYDRGRGQFF. The CDR3 DNA sequence: TGTGCCAGCAGCTACGACAGGGGGCGGGGGCAGTTCTTC.

J is TRBJ1-5 and V is TRBV18, with D maybe TRBD1 (6 bases). V lost 2 bases, J lost 1 base, and 12 bases lay in between. CDR1 is KGHSH and CDR2 is LQKENI in the germline V gene. This CDR3 contains 16 residues. DNA for the CDR3: TGTGCCAGCTCACCAAATGCCAGGGGAAGCAATCAGCCCCAGCATTTT. Translation: CASSPNARGSNQPQHF. Full variable domain (missing parts from reference TRBV18 and TRBJ1-5): NAGVMQNPRHLVRRRGQEARLRCSPMKGHSHVYWYRQLPEEGLKFMVYLQKENIIDESGMPKERFSAEFPKEGPSILRIQQVVRGDSAAYFCASSPNARGSNQPQHFGDGTRLSIL.

The rearrangement links TRBV9 to TRBJ1-6, with a possible D match to TRBD1 (6 bases). The CDR3 consists of 14 residues. V lost 0 bases and J 8 bases, leaving 9 bases between the germline ends. CDR1 is SGDLS, CDR2 YYNGEE, per germline. CDR3 bases: TGTGCCAGCAGCGTAGAGGACAGATATTCACCCCTCCACTTT. It codes for CASSVEDRYSPLHF.

Notes on this clone: At one end the junction does not follow the germline gene, possibly because of a read error. This chain links TRBV11-2 with TRBJ2-7; D unclear. CDR1 and CDR2 (germline): SGHAT, FQNNGV. The CDR3 has 14 amino acids. The CDR3 spells CASSLSEHSYEQCF. CDR3 coding DNA: TGTGCCAGCAGCTTATCAGAACACTCCTACGAGCAGTGCTTC.

This rearrangement joins TRBV7-2 to TRBJ1-6; D is undetermined. The germline V and J ends were trimmed by 5 bases and 7 bases, with 15 bases remaining between them. The CDR3 runs to 15 residues. CDR1 and CDR2 from the germline V gene are SGHTA and FQGNSA. CDR3 amino acids: CASSTPRASNSPLHF. In DNA, the CDR3 is TGTGCCAGCAGCACCCCCCGGGCTTCGAATTCACCCCTCCACTTT. Using reference TRBV7-2 and TRBJ1-6 for the parts outside the CDR3, the full variable domain is GAGVSQSPSNKVTEKGKDVELRCDPISGHTALYWYRQSLGQGLEFLIYFQGNSAPDKSGLPSDRFSAERTGGSVSTLTIQRTQQEDSAVYLCASSTPRASNSPLHFGNGTRLTVT.

The J gene is TRBJ1-2, the V gene TRBV28; D unresolved. The CDR3 is made up of 13 amino acids. Germline V gene data show CDR1 as MDHEN and CDR2 as SYDVKM. The V gene lost 7 bases and the J gene lost 3 bases, with 12 bases spanning the gap. CDR3 region: CASTLASHYGYTF. The CDR3 DNA reads TGTGCCAGCACCCTGGCGTCTCACTATGGCTACACCTTC.